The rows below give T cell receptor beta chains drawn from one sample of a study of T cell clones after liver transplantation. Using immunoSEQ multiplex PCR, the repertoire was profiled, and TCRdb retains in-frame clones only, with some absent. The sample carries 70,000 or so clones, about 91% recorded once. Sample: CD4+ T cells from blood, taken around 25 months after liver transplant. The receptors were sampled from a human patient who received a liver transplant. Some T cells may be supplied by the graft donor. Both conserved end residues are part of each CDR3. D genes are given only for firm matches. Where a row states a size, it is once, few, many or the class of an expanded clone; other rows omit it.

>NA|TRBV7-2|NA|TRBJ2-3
TGTGCCAGCAGCTTGGCGTGGTCTCCCACAGATACGCAGTATTTT
CASSLAWSPTDTQYF
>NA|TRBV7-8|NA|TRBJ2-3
TGTGCCAGCAGCTTAGGGGGAAAAGGGGGCACAGATACGCAGTATTTT
CASSLGGKGGTDTQYF
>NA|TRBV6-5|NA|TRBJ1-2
TGTGCCAGCAGCTATGATCGGGGGAGAGATGGCTACACCTTC
CASSYDRGRDGYTF
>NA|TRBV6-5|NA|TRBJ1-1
TGTGCCAGCAGTTACTCTAGGGGTGGGAACACTGAAGCTTTCTTT
CASSYSRGGNTEAFF
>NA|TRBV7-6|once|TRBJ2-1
TGTGCCAGCAGCTTATCGATTTCCACCTACAATGAGCAGTTCTTC
CASSLSISTYNEQFF
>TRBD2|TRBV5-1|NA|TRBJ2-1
TGCGCCAGCAGCTTGGAACCAGGGACTAGCGGCGACAATGAGCAGTTCTTC
CASSLEPGTSGDNEQFF
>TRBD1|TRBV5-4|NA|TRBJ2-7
TGTGCCAGCAGAATGGGGCCAGGGGGACCCTACGAGCAGTACTTC
CASRMGPGGPYEQYF
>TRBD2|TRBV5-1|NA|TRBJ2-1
TGCGCCAGCAGCCTAGACGGGAGGAGCTCCTACAATGAGCAGTTCTTC
CASSLDGRSSYNEQFF
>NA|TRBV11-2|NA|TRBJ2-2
TGTGCCAGCAGCTCCGGGACACACAACACCGGGGAGCTGTTTTTT
CASSSGTHNTGELFF
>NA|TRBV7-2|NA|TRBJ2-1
TGTGCCAGCAGCCCGACGGCAAGCTCCTACAATGAGCAGTTCTTC
CASSPTASSYNEQFF
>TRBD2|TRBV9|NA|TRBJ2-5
TGTGCCAGCTCACCAGCGGGGCAAGAGACCCAGTACTTC
CASSPAGQETQYF
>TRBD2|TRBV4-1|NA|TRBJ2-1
TGCGCCAGCAGCCTCCGGGAGGACTCCTACAATGAGCAGTTCTTC
CASSLREDSYNEQFF
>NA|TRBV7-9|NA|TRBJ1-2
TGTGCCAGCAGCCGAGAAGTCTATGGCTACACCTTC
CASSREVYGYTF
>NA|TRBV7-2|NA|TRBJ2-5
TGTGCCAGCAGCAAGACCAGGGTCGCCGAGACCCAGTACTTC
CASSKTRVAETQYF
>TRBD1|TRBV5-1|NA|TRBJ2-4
TGCGCCAGCAGCTACGACAGGGGGGAGCACATTCAGTACTTC
CASSYDRGEHIQYF
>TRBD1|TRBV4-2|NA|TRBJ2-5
TGTGCCAGCAGCCAGGGGGCAGGGGGCTTCGAAGAGACCCAGTACTTC
CASSQGAGGFEETQYF
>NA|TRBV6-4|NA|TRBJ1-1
TGTGCCAGCAGTGCCGAGGAGGGTACTGAAGCTTTCTTT
CASSAEEGTEAFF
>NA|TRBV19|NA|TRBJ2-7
TGTGCCAGTAGTATGGGCGTGAACTCCTACGAGCAGTACTTC
CASSMGVNSYEQYF
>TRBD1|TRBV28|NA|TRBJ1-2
TGTGCCAGCAGTTTATCCGACAGGGGGATTGGCTACACCTTC
CASSLSDRGIGYTF
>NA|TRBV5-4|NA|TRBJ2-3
TGTGCCAGCAGCCCTAACGTCCGGCAGGCCACAGATACGCAGTATTTT
CASSPNVRQATDTQYF
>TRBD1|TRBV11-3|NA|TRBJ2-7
TGTGCCAGCAGCTTAGCAGGGGGTGTCTACGAGCAGTACTTC
CASSLAGGVYEQYF
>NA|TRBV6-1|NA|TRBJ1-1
TGTGCCAGCAGTGTCGAAGGGTTGGTGGGCGCTGAAGCTTTCTTT
CASSVEGLVGAEAFF
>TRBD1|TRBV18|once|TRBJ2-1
TGTGCCAGCTCACCGTGGACAGGGCTGATACTAAACAATGAGCAGTTCTTC
CASSPWTGLILNNEQFF
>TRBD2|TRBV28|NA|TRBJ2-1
TGTGCCAGCGGGAAAGCGGGAGGGTCTTACAATGAGCAGTTCTTC
CASGKAGGSYNEQFF
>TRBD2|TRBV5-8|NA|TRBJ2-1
TGTGCCAGCAGCAAAACTAGCGGAATAGAGCAGTTCTTC
CASSKTSGIEQFF
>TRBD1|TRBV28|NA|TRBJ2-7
TGTGCCAGCAGACCCGGACAGGTGGGGCAGGAGCAGTACTTC
CASRPGQVGQEQYF
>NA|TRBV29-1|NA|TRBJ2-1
TGCAGCGTTGCGGGACACGGCTCCTACAATGAGCAGTTCTTC
CSVAGHGSYNEQFF
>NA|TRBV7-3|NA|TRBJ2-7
TGTGCCAGCAGCAGAATCCCGAACCACGAGCAGTACTTC
CASSRIPNHEQYF
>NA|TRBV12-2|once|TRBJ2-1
TGTGCAAGTCGCTTTGTGCGGGAGAAAGGGGGCAATGAGCAGTTCTTC
CASRFVREKGGNEQFF
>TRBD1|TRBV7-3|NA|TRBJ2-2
TGTGCCAGCAGCGCCGACAGGGGGGCTGACACCGGGGAGCTGTTTTTT
CASSADRGADTGELFF
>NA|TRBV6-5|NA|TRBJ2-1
TGTGCCAGCAGTATGACTAGAAGGTCCTACAATGAGCAGTTCTTC
CASSMTRRSYNEQFF
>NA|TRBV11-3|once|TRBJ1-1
TGTGCCAGCAGCTTAAACAGGGACCTTAGCACTGAAGCTTTCTTT
CASSLNRDLSTEAFF
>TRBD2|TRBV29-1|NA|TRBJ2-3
TGCAGCGTTGAAGCGGGAGGGAGGTATACGCAGTATTTT
CSVEAGGRYTQYF